This T cell receptor (beta chain) was sequenced during a study of T-cell reconstitution after alpha-beta-depleted transplantation in children. General observations from the study: The main origin of T-cell counts and diversity one year after transplant was newly produced T cells. Some patients showed high day-60 TCRbeta diversity, which derived from surviving recipient T cells and thymic progenitors. Alpha-beta T cells present about two months after transplant were reported to originate from several hundred expanded graft clones.

To note about this clonotype: Its specificity is unknown.

The CDR3 runs to 15 residues. V gave up 5 bases and J gave up 1 base, with 14 bases separating them. Germline loops: CDR1 PRHDT, CDR2 FYEKMQ (reference sequence). Unique molecular identifiers tagged the TCRbeta library. TCRdb re-analysed the PCR reads in MiXCR, keeping a single row per CDR3 protein. The data hold fewer than 250,000 distinct CDR3 sequences, with under 9.5% observed a single time. V and J are TRBV13 and TRBJ1-1; a weak D match, TRBD1 (6 bases). The sample consisted of PBMCs, mostly from graft donor cells, taken 180 days after TCRalphabeta/CD19-depleted stem cell transplant. The source of this sequence is a male patient under 18 who had a stem cell transplant for acute lymphoblastic leukemia, so the T cells may come from the graft donor. CDR3 sequence: CASSRGGGANTEAFF. CDR3 in DNA: TGTGCCAGCAGCCGCGGGGGGGGGGCGAACACTGAAGCTTTCTTT. Variable domain in full (rest from reference TRBV13 and TRBJ1-1): AAGVIQSPRHLIKEKRETATLKCYPIPRHDTVYWYQQGPGQDPQFLISFYEKMQSDKGSIPDRFSAQQFSDYHSELNMSSLELGDSALYFCASSRGGGANTEAFFGQGTRLTVV.